This is a list of T cell receptor beta chains from one sample in a study of vaccination effects on CD4 cells after COVID-19. Only in-frame clones appear in the TCRdb table, and some are missing; sequencing was by immunoSEQ multiplex PCR. The sample contains 45,000 to 60,000 clones, approximately 70% of which appear only once. Their recognized antigens are unknown. Specimen: CD4+ T cells from PBMCs cultured without peptide, collected after COVID-19 vaccination. These receptors originate from a human donor who received a COVID-19 vaccine. Both conserved end residues are trimmed from each CDR3.

v_call: TRBV27
j_call: TRBJ2-3
cdr3_aa: ASSWGPHTDTQY

v_call: TRBV9
j_call: TRBJ1-4
cdr3_aa: ASSATGTSNEKLF

v_call: TRBV18
j_call: TRBJ2-5
cdr3_aa: ASSPQPKPQGKETQY

v_call: TRBV5-1
j_call: TRBJ2-1
cdr3_aa: ASSLEGSSYNEQF

v_call: TRBV5-5
j_call: TRBJ2-1
cdr3_aa: ASSFGLANYNEQF

v_call: TRBV2
j_call: TRBJ1-1
cdr3_aa: ASSDRGRAF

v_call: TRBV5-1
j_call: TRBJ2-1
cdr3_aa: ASSLTATAYNEQF

v_call: TRBV5-1
j_call: TRBJ1-1
cdr3_aa: ASSLRTGQGAGAF

v_call: TRBV5-1
j_call: TRBJ2-7
cdr3_aa: ASSPGQGGYEQY

v_call: TRBV11-2
j_call: TRBJ1-1
cdr3_aa: ASTQGGRNTEAF

v_call: TRBV30
j_call: TRBJ2-1
cdr3_aa: AWGRPGGEF

v_call: TRBV18
j_call: TRBJ2-4
cdr3_aa: ASSPYQGDIQY

v_call: TRBV20-1
j_call: TRBJ1-3
cdr3_aa: SARVRNTIY

v_call: TRBV30
j_call: TRBJ1-1
cdr3_aa: AWSRYMNTEAF

v_call: TRBV19
j_call: TRBJ2-7
cdr3_aa: ASSIRPRQDYEQY

v_call: TRBV2
j_call: TRBJ1-5
cdr3_aa: ASSEGSGGSQPQH

v_call: TRBV5-1
j_call: TRBJ2-5
cdr3_aa: ASSQGDRNQETQY

v_call: TRBV25-1
j_call: TRBJ2-3
cdr3_aa: ASSEDRQGRSTDTQY

v_call: TRBV7-2
j_call: TRBJ1-2
cdr3_aa: ASSLAQGSYGYT

v_call: TRBV6-5
j_call: TRBJ1-2
cdr3_aa: ASSWQGNSGYT

v_call: TRBV10-1
j_call: TRBJ2-5
cdr3_aa: ASNRDREETQY

v_call: TRBV3-1/TRBV3-2
j_call: TRBJ2-3
cdr3_aa: ASSPPGLAKSQY

v_call: TRBV27
j_call: TRBJ1-6
cdr3_aa: ASSQVLGISPLH

v_call: TRBV5-6
j_call: TRBJ2-5
cdr3_aa: ASSLRLAELDQETQY

v_call: TRBV5-8
j_call: TRBJ1-6
cdr3_aa: ASSLEGSNSPLH

v_call: TRBV7-7
j_call: TRBJ1-3
cdr3_aa: ASSPTGVDGNTIY

v_call: TRBV12-5
j_call: TRBJ2-2
cdr3_aa: ASGRRPGQGDTGELF

v_call: TRBV5-1
j_call: TRBJ2-7
cdr3_aa: ASNPTEDPSYEQY

v_call: TRBV9
j_call: TRBJ2-3
cdr3_aa: ASSVEAGGRDTQY

v_call: TRBV21-1
j_call: TRBJ1-6
cdr3_aa: ASSTHERQRVNSPLH

v_call: TRBV10-1
j_call: TRBJ1-2
cdr3_aa: ASSGPKLGQIYGYT

v_call: TRBV29-1
j_call: TRBJ2-7
cdr3_aa: SVTPSGRVSEQY

v_call: TRBV5-1
j_call: TRBJ2-5
cdr3_aa: ASSTQETQY

v_call: TRBV2
j_call: TRBJ1-5
cdr3_aa: ASSDVVVGQPQH

v_call: TRBV19
j_call: TRBJ1-4
cdr3_aa: ASSIVELGQINEKLF

v_call: TRBV7-7
j_call: TRBJ1-5
cdr3_aa: ASSYPGQGCWGNQPQH

v_call: TRBV10-3
j_call: TRBJ1-2
cdr3_aa: ATTTGTSDGYT

v_call: TRBV6-6
j_call: TRBJ2-7
cdr3_aa: ASSPGGTYEQY

v_call: TRBV5-1
j_call: TRBJ2-2
cdr3_aa: ASREMGGLYTGELF

v_call: TRBV9
j_call: TRBJ2-7
cdr3_aa: ASSERSSGSSYEQY

v_call: TRBV5-1
j_call: TRBJ2-1
cdr3_aa: ASSPGHQNNEQF